This T cell receptor beta chain stems from a study of regulatory T cells in long-lasting Graves disease. Overall study: Patients newly diagnosed with Graves' had been on antithyroid drugs for under 3 months.

Germline CDR1 is SGHRS and CDR2 is YFSETQ. CDR3 length: 13 amino acids. The germline V and J ends were trimmed by 4 bases and 6 bases, with 11 bases remaining between them. iRepertoire HTBI primers and Arm-PCR of CDR3 regions built TCR beta libraries. From the multiplex PCR reads, TCRdb called clonotypes with MiXCR, one entry per CDR3 protein. The sample consists of about 420,000 distinct CDR3 sequences, over 15% of them appearing once. As for time point: newly diagnosed GD, antithyroid drugs for less than 3 months. Construction of the TCR library relied on RNA isolated from PBMCs. Overall study findings and caveats: Persistent cases of Graves' showed reduced TCR diversity relative to newly diagnosed patients.

This clonotype showed up many times. As yet, its antigen is unknown. The same data also went into a second study, on T cells in Graves' hyperthyroidism and ophthalmopathy.

The receptor's source is a woman between 18 and 30 years old with Graves disease. The chain joins TRBV5-1 to TRBJ2-1; D uncertain. The sequenced sample was peripheral blood mononuclear cells (PBMCs), obtained at new diagnosis, from a patient treated with antithyroid drugs. The CDR3 coding sequence is TGCGCCAGCAGCATCGGGCCGTTCAATGAGCAGTTCTTC. It specifies CASSIGPFNEQFF.